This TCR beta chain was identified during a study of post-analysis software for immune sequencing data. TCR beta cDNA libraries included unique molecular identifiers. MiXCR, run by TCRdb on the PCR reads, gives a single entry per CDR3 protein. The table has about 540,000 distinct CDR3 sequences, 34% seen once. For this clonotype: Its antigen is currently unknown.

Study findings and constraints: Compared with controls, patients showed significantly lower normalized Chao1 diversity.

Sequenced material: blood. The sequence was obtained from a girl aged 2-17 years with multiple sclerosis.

CDR3 sequence (DNA): TGCAGTGCCCCGGGACTAGCGGGGGGCCGCGCCTACAATGAGCAGTTCTTC. Translation: CSAPGLAGGRAYNEQFF. V usage is TRBV20-1 and J usage is TRBJ2-1; 15 bases align to TRBD2. Losses at the gene ends were 6 bases for V and 2 bases for J; bases not matched to a gene: 8. CDR1 DFQATT and CDR2 SNEGSKA come from the germline V gene (reference sequence). There are 17 residues in the CDR3.